Presented here are 2 T cell receptor beta chains from one specimen sequenced in a study of blood T cell repertoires in COVID-19 (dated by TCRdb to about 2020). The method behind the library was the immunoSEQ multiplex PCR assay. Held by TCRdb, this immuneACCESS table contains in-frame sequences only and omits some clones. Under half of the omission traces to an unresolved V gene where checked; the cause of the rest is unknown. The sample contains around 4,000 clones, roughly 89% of them found a single time. The biggest ten clones account for around 5% of the sample. Sequenced input: peripheral blood. These receptors were obtained from a woman aged 70-85 years with active COVID-19.

The chain recombines TRBV27 with TRBJ2-4; possibly TRBD1 for D (6 bases). CDR1 is MNHEY and CDR2 is SMNVEV in the germline V gene (reference sequence). This CDR3 has 14 residues. Trimming pared 3 bases from V and 1 base from J, leaving 7 bases between. The CDR3 DNA follows: TGTGCCAGCAGTTTGGGGGCCGCCAAAAACATTCAGTACTTC. It specifies CASSLGAAKNIQYF.

This clone was found once. The genes are TRBV7-6 and TRBJ2-7, with D maybe TRBD1 (6 bases). Germline V lookup: CDR1 SGHVS, CDR2 FNYEAQ. V gave up 1 base and J gave up 2 bases, with 9 bases separating them. The CDR3 has 14 amino acids. The CDR3 DNA reads as TGTGCCAGCAGCTTAGGAGAGGGGGCCTACGAGCAGTACTTC. Its translation: CASSLGEGAYEQYF.